This T cell receptor beta chain was captured in a study of T cells after yellow fever vaccination. Template-switching 5'RACE yielded the TCR cDNA; a universal primer site and UMIs were added in the process. TCRdb fed the 5' RACE reads into MiXCR, producing one record per CDR3 protein. The sample carries hundreds of thousands of distinct CDR3 sequences, about 15% recorded once. The V gene lost 4 bases and the J gene lost 8 bases, with 15 bases spanning the gap. CDR1 is SGHTA and CDR2 is FQGNSA in the germline V gene. CDR3 length: 14 residues. As regards this clonotype: Its antigen is unknown.

Study-level results: Re-detected after boosting: most primary clones, almost 98% of CD4 and 75% to 90% of CD8.

The sample in question was PBMCs, obtained 5 days after the first yellow fever vaccination. The chain is built from TRBV7-2 and TRBJ2-1; no firm D call. This receptor was identified in a man aged 18-30 years who received the YFV17D yellow fever vaccine. CDR3 sequence (DNA): TGTGCCAGCAGCTCCTCGACGGCCTGGGATGAGCAGTTCTTC. Translation: CASSSSTAWDEQFF.